This T cell receptor (beta chain) appears in the sequencing data of a study of T-cell reconstitution after alpha-beta-depleted transplantation in children. The study, taken as a whole, reports: T cells produced anew were the main source of T-cell counts and diversity one year after transplant. Several hundred graft clones that had expanded were reportedly the source of alpha-beta T cells about two months after transplant. High day-60 TCRbeta diversity in some patients came from surviving recipient T cells and thymic progenitors.

Germline V gene lookup returns CDR1 LNHNV and CDR2 YYDKDF (reference sequence). V was shortened by 5 bases and J by 0 bases, with 16 bases between the two germline ends. The CDR3 has 16 residues. Preparing the TCRbeta library involved the use of unique molecular identifiers. One entry per CDR3 protein results from TCRdb running MiXCR on the PCR reads. The sample includes 250,000 to 400,000 distinct CDR3 sequences, about a quarter of them seen just once. Turning to this clonotype: Its target is not known.

This receptor was taken from a male patient aged 10 to 17 who had a stem cell transplant for acute lymphoblastic leukemia, so the T cells may come from the graft donor. Sequencing used PBMCs, mostly from graft donor cells, obtained 180 days after TCRalphabeta/CD19-depleted stem cell transplant. The genes are TRBV15 and TRBJ1-1, with D unresolved. The CDR3 reads CATSHSPTELNTEAFF. In DNA form, the CDR3 reads TGTGCCACCAGCCATAGTCCCACGGAATTGAACACTGAAGCTTTCTTT.